This T cell receptor (beta chain) was captured by sequencing in a study of blood T cell repertoires in COVID-19. On the study more broadly: COVID-19 samples from acute and convalescent phases originated in the United States, Italy and Spain. PBMCs, B-cell-depleted T cells, or T cells provided the cDNA or gDNA that made up the material.

V was pared by 5 bases and J by 3 bases, with 6 bases of the junction left unmatched. The V gene's germline CDR1 is SGHVS and CDR2 FQNEAQ. The CDR3 extends over 14 amino acids. This clone was seen a single time. Authors' data handling: From reference gene primer amplification, estimates of nucleated cell counts were derived. Produced via immunoSEQ multiplex PCR; TCRdb's table is partial and in-frame only. V and J calls and clone size are those listed in that table; D and trimming were worked out from the DNA. The sample yields tens of thousands of clones, roughly 89% seen once. This sequence originates from a man in his sixties with acute or convalescent COVID-19. The rearrangement uses TRBV7-8 and TRBJ1-1; 7 nucleotides match TRBD1. The specimen was peripheral blood. The CDR3 DNA follows: TGTGCCAGCAGCGTAGGGGGCAGGGACACTGAAGCTTTCTTT. Protein sequence: CASSVGGRDTEAFF.